This TCR beta chain was sequenced during a study of spatial heterogeneity in lung cancer. Across the study: Alpha-chain detections were consistently fewer than beta-chain detections among the sequences. A unique TCR and UMI combination showed up more than ten times in raw reads, on average.

As to time point: sample taken at primary tumor resection. Unsorted tumor, nontumor lung tissue or cryopreserved PBMC supplied the whole RNA. Patients with untreated early-stage non-small cell lung cancer, numbering around 71, were the donors. This clonotype was detected many times. Its antigen is still unknown. TCRdb used MiXCR to reprocess the 5' RACE reads, holding one entry per CDR3 protein. The sample has just over 25,000 distinct CDR3 sequences, about 13% seen once. The V end was cut by 1 base, the J end by 5 bases, with 15 bases between. This CDR3 has 15 amino acids. CDR1 is LGHNA and CDR2 is YSLEER in the germline V gene. Findings of the study overall: At tumor resection, ubiquitous expanded TCRs were detected in blood more often than later.

The material sequenced was PBMCs, taken at surgery. This clonotype originated in a female donor with early-stage non-small cell lung cancer. This chain links TRBV4-3 with TRBJ2-7, with D tentatively TRBD1 (6 bases). CDR3 residues: CASSQGQAVVDEQYF. For the CDR3, the DNA is TGCGCCAGCAGCCAAGGACAGGCGGTTGTCGACGAGCAGTACTTC.